Following are 3 T cell receptor beta chains from one sample sequenced in a study of beta chain features in type 1 diabetes. Study-level findings and limits: Among all four CD4+ subsets, Type 1 diabetes patients had TCRB CDR3s that were moderately but significantly shorter.

The antigens for these receptors are not known. The study reverse transcribed the entire isolated RNA, so it sequenced expressed TCRB transcripts. Profiled with immunoSEQ multiplex PCR; TCRdb holds only in-frame clones, not every one. The table shows more than 150,000 clones, with about 9% occurring only once. The sequenced sample was central memory CD4+ T cells from blood. The source is a woman in her twenties or thirties with type 1 diabetes.

This clone was observed a few times. The chain is built from TRBV16 and TRBJ1-5, with no clear D. The V end lost 4 bases, the J end lost 2 bases, and 15 bases lay between the germline ends. This CDR3 comprises 16 residues. Per germline, CDR1 KGHSY and CDR2 FQNENV. DNA of the CDR3: TGTGCCAGCAGCCCAACACCGACGAGCGGCAATCAGCCCCAGCATTTT. Amino acids: CASSPTPTSGNQPQHF.

This clone has only a few counts. This rearrangement joins TRBV2 to TRBJ2-1, with D possibly TRBD2 on 6 matching bases. Germline lookup yields CDR1 SNHLY and CDR2 FYNNEI. Between the trimmed V and J ends, which lost 6 bases and 2 bases, there was a span of 14 bases. This CDR3 contains 15 residues. The CDR3 loop reads CASREGLPTYNEQFF. The CDR3 DNA follows: TGTGCCAGCAGGGAGGGGCTTCCCACCTACAATGAGCAGTTCTTC.

V usage is TRBV28 and J usage is TRBJ1-2, with D uncertain. This CDR3 is built from 13 residues. Germline CDR1 MDHEN, CDR2 SYDVKM. Trimming took 3 bases from V and 4 from J, leaving 9 bases between them. The CDR3: CASSLVGTYGYTF. CDR3 nucleotides: TGTGCCAGCAGTTTGGTGGGCACCTATGGCTACACCTTC.